This is a list of T cell receptor beta chains from one sample in a study of a mutant IDH1 vaccine in newly diagnosed glioma. Their antigen targets remain unknown. Method: immunoSEQ multiplex PCR; TCRdb's copy keeps in-frame clones and lacks some. The table has about 60,000 clones, less than 90% seen once. Sequenced material: PBMCs, taken from a glioma patient whose treatment included an IDH1 peptide vaccine. The receptors were sampled from a woman aged 45-65 years with glioma. Both conserved end residues are trimmed from each CDR3. The order of the fields is J gene, V gene, CDR3 length, CDR3 protein.

TRBJ1-2,TRBV11-3,11,ASSLRENYGYT
TRBJ2-5,TRBV13,15,ASSLWTSGGPGETQY
TRBJ2-2,TRBV7-9,17,ASRPRLRTGTRNTGELF
TRBJ2-3,TRBV9,12,ASSVAPGTDTQY
TRBJ1-5,TRBV9,13,ASSVGTESNQPQH
TRBJ2-7,TRBV6-5,13,ASSYSRDRRYEQY
TRBJ2-7,TRBV9,13,ASSVDSGDPYEQY
TRBJ1-2,TRBV9,12,ASSVGLINYGYT
TRBJ1-1,TRBV6-1,12,ASTVWVLNTEAF
TRBJ1-2,TRBV4-1,14,ASSDTSGISNYGYT
TRBJ2-7,TRBV27,11,ASSLTGSYEQY
TRBJ2-7,TRBV5-1,12,ASSLAGGMNEQY
TRBJ2-7,TRBV6-5,13,ASSYGGTGVYEQY
TRBJ1-1,TRBV11-2,13,ASSSARTGGTEAF
TRBJ1-5,TRBV27,11,ASSPRTREPQH